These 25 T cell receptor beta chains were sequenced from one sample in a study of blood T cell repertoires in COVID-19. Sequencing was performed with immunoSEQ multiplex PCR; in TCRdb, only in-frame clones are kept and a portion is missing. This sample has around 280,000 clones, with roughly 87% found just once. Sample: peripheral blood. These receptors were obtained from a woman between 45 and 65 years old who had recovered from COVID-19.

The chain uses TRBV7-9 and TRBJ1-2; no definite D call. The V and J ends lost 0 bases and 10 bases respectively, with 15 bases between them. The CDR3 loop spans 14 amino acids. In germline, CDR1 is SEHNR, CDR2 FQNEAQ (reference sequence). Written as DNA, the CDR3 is TGTGCCAGCAGCTTAGCAGCAGGTTCTATCTACTACACCTTC. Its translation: CASSLAAGSIYYTF.

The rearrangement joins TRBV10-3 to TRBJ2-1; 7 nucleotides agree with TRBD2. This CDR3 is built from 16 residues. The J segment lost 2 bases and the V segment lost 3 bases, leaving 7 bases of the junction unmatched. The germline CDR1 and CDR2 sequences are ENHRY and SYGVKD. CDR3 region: CAISEWGRAPYNEQFF. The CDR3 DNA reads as TGTGCCATCAGTGAATGGGGGAGGGCCCCCTACAATGAGCAGTTCTTC.

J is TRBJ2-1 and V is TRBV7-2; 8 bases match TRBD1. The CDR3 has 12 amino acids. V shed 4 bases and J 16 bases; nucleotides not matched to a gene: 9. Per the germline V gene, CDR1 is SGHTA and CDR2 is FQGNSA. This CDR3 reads CASSYRDRRIFF. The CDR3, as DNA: TGTGCCAGCAGCTACCGGGACAGGCGTATCTTCTTC.

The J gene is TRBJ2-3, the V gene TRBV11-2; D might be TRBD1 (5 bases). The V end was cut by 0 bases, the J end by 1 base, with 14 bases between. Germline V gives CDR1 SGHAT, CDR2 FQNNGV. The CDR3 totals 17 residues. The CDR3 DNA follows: TGTGCCAGCAGCTTAGATAGCCGCAGGGAAGGCACAGATACGCAGTATTTT. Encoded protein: CASSLDSRREGTDTQYF.

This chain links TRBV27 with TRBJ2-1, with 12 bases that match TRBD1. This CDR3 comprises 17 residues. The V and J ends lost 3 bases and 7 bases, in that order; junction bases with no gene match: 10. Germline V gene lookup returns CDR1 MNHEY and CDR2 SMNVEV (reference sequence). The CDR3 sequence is CASSFFRGQGARNEQFF. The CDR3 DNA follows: TGTGCCAGCAGTTTCTTTCGGGGACAGGGGGCGCGAAATGAGCAGTTCTTC.

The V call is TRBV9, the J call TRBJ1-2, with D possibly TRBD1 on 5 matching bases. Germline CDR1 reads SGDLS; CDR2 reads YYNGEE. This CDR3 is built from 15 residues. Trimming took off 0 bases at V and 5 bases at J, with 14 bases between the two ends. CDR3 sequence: CASSVATRERYGYTF. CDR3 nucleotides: TGTGCCAGCAGCGTAGCTACCAGGGAACGGTATGGCTACACCTTC.

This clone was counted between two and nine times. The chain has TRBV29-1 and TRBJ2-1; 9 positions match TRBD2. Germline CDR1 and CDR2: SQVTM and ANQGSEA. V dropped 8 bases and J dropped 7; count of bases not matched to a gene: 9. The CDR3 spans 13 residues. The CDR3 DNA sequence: TGCAGCTCCTCGACTAGCGGTCGAAATGAGCAGTTCTTC. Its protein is CSSSTSGRNEQFF.

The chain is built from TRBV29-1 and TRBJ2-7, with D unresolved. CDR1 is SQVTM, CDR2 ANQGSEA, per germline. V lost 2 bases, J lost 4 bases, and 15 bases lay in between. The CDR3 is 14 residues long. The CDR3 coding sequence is TGCAGCGTTGAATACCGGTGTTTCGTTTACGAGCAGTACTTC. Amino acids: CSVEYRCFVYEQYF.

CDR3 coding DNA: TGCGCCAGCAGCTTAGCAGGGAATGGGGCCAACGTCCTGACTTTC. Amino acid sequence: CASSLAGNGANVLTF. This chain links TRBV5-1 with TRBJ2-6, with D maybe TRBD1 (5 bases). CDR1 and CDR2 (germline): SGHRS, YFSETQ. The CDR3 has 15 residues. The V gene lost 2 bases and the J gene lost 3 bases, with 9 bases spanning the gap.

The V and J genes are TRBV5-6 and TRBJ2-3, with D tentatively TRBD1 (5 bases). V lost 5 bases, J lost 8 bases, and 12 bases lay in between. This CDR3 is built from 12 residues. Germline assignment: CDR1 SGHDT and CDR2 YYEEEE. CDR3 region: CASRVGLSTQYF. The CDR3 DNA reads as TGTGCCAGCAGGGTGGGGCTATCTACGCAGTATTTT.

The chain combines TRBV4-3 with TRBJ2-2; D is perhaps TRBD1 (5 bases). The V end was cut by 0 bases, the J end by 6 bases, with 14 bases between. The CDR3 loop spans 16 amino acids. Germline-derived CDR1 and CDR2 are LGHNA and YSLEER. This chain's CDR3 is CASSQDYRLRSGELFF. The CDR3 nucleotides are TGCGCCAGCAGCCAAGATTACAGGTTACGCTCCGGGGAGCTGTTTTTT.

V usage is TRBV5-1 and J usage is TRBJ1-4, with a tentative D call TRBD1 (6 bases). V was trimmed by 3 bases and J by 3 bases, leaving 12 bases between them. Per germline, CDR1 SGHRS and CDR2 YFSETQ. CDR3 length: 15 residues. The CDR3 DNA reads TGCGCCAGCAGCTACACAGGGCGGGCTAATGAAAAACTGTTTTTT. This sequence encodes CASSYTGRANEKLFF.

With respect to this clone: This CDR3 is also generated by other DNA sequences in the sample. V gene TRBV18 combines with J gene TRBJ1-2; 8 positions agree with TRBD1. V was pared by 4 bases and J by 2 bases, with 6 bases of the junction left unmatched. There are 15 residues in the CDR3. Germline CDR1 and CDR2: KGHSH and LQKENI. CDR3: CASSRGQGANYGYTF. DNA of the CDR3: TGTGCCAGCTCACGCGGTCAGGGGGCGAACTATGGCTACACCTTC.

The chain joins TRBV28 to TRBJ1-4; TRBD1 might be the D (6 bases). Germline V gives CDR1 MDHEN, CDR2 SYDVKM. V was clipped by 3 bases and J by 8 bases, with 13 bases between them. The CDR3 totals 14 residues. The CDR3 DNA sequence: TGTGCCAGCAGTTTTCGGGGACAAGAAGAAAAACTGTTTTTT. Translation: CASSFRGQEEKLFF.

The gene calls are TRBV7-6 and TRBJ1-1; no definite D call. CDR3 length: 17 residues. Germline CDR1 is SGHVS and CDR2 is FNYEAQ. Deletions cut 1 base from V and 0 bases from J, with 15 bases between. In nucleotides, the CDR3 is TGTGCCAGCAGCTTAGGCCCGGGAAGGAAGATGAACACTGAAGCTTTCTTT. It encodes CASSLGPGRKMNTEAFF.

CDR3 nucleotides: TGTGCCTGGAGTGTACAGGGCACCCGTTGGCGAGAAGCTTTCTTT. Amino acids: CAWSVQGTRWREAFF. The genes are TRBV30 and TRBJ1-1; D perhaps matches TRBD1 (6 bases). This CDR3 is built from 15 residues. V lost 0 bases and J lost 8, with 19 bases in between. Germline CDR1 GTSNPN, CDR2 SVGIG (reference sequence).

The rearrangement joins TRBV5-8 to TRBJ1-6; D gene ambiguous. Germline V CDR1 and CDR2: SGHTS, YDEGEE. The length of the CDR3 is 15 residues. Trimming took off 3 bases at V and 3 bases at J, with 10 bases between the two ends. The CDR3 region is CASSWVQNYNSPLHF. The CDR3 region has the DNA TGTGCCAGCAGCTGGGTACAGAACTATAATTCACCCCTCCACTTT.

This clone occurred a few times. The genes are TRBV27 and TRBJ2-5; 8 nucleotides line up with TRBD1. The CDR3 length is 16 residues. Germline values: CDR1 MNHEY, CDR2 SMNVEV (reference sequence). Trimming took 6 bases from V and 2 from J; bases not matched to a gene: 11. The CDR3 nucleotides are TGTGCCAGCAGGCGGAATCCATGGACAGGGCAAGAGACCCAGTACTTC. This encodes CASRRNPWTGQETQYF.

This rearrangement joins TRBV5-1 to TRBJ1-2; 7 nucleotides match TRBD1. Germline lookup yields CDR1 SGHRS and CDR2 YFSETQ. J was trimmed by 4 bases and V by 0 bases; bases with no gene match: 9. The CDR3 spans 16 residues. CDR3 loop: CASSLEGAGNVYGYTF. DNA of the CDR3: TGCGCCAGCAGCTTGGAGGGGGCTGGCAACGTCTATGGCTACACCTTC. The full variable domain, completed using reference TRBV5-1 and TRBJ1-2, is KAGVTQTPRYLIKTRGQQVTLSCSPISGHRSVSWYQQTPGQGLQFLFEYFSETQRNKGNFPGRFSGRQFSNSRSEMNVSTLELGDSALYLCASSLEGAGNVYGYTFGSGTRLTVV.

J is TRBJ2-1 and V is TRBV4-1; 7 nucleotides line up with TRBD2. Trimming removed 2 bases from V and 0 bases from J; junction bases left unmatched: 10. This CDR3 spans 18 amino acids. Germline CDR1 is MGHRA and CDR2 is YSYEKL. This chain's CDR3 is CASSQTGGSSLSYNEQFF. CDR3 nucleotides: TGCGCCAGCAGCCAAACCGGCGGGAGTTCCCTCTCCTACAATGAGCAGTTCTTC.

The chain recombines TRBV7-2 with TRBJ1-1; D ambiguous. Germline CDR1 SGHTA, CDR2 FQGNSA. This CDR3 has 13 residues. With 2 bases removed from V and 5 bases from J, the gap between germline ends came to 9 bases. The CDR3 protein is CASSLIAETEAFF. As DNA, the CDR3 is TGTGCCAGCAGCTTAATAGCAGAGACTGAAGCTTTCTTT.

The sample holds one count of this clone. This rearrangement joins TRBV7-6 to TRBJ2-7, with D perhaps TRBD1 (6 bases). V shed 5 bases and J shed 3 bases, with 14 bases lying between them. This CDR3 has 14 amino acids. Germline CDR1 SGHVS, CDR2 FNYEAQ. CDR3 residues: CASSLGHRDYEQYF. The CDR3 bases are TGTGCCAGCAGCCTAGGACACAGGGACTACGAGCAGTACTTC.

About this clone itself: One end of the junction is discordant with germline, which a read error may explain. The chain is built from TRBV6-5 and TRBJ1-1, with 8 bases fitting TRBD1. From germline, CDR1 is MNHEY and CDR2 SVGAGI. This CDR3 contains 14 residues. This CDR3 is CASSLQGVNAEAFF. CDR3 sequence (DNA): TGTGCCAGCAGTCTACAGGGGGTGAACGCTGAAGCTTTCTTT.

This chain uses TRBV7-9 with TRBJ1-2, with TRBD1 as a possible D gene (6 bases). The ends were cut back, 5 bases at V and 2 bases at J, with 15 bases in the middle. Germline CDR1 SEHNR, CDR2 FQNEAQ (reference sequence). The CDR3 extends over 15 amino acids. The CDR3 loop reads CASSPQGGANYGYTF. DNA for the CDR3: TGTGCCAGCAGCCCACAAGGGGGGGCGAACTATGGCTACACCTTC.

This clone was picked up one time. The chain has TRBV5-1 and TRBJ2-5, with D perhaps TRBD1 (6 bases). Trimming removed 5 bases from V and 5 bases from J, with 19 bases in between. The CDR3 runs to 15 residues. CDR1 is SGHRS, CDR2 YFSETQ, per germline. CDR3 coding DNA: TGCGCCAGCAGACGGGCTCCCACAGGGACGGAGACCCAGTACTTC. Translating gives CASRRAPTGTETQYF.